A selection of T cell receptor beta chains follows, all from one sample in a study of OX40 agonist ivuxolimab in advanced cancers. TCRdb's table, derived via immunoSEQ multiplex PCR, lists solely in-frame clones and lacks some. The sample shows about 40,000 clones, around 85% of them seen only once. This material consisted of CD4+ or CD8+ T cells sorted from blood, taken in a trial of the OX40 agonist ivuxolimab. All receptors derive from an adult with an advanced solid tumor such as melanoma, head and neck, liver or kidney cancer. Both conserved end residues are part of each CDR3. A D gene is named only where the DNA matches it firmly. Some rows have no size entry. The others give once, few or many, or a class for an expanded clone.

>16|TRBJ1-6|TRBV5-4|NA|NA
TGTGCCAGCAGCTCCGCGGGTGATCTCCCCAATTCACCCCTCCACTTT
CASSSAGDLPNSPLHF
>17|TRBJ2-1|TRBV7-9|TRBD1|NA
TGTGCCAGCAGCGCCCGAGGTAGGGACAGGCGCGACAATGAGCAGTTCTTC
CASSARGRDRRDNEQFF
>15|TRBJ2-7|TRBV6-5|NA|once
TGTGCCAGCAACTCTCCATCGACGGTGGGCTACGAGCAGTACTTC
CASNSPSTVGYEQYF
>14|TRBJ2-5|TRBV5-4|NA|few
TGTGCCAGCAGCTTGGCTGGGATACAAGAGACCCAGTACTTC
CASSLAGIQETQYF
>16|TRBJ2-7|TRBV5-5|NA|once
TGTGCCAGCAGCCTCTCTTTTGCAGGGGAATTGGACGAGCAGTACTTC
CASSLSFAGELDEQYF
>14|TRBJ2-7|TRBV7-2|NA|few
TGTGCCAGCAGCTTACGCACAGCCAACTACGAGCAGTACTTC
CASSLRTANYEQYF
>17|TRBJ1-3|TRBV12-5|NA|NA
TGTGCTAGTGGTTTGGGCCAGGGGACGGACTCTGGAAACACCATATATTTT
CASGLGQGTDSGNTIYF
>13|TRBJ2-2|TRBV5-4|NA|NA
TGTGCCAGCAGCTATGGACAGACCGGGGAGCTGTTTTTT
CASSYGQTGELFF
>18|TRBJ2-1|TRBV11-2|NA|once
TGTGCCAGCAGCTTCGGTCATGGGCGGCTCCCCTCCTACAATGAGCAGTTCTTC
CASSFGHGRLPSYNEQFF
>14|TRBJ2-1|TRBV18|NA|NA
TGTGCCAGCTCACCGCCAGGGAGCTACAATGAGCAGTTCTTC
CASSPPGSYNEQFF
>13|TRBJ2-5|TRBV18|TRBD1|NA
TGTGCCAGCTCGACTGGGACAGAGGAGACCCAGTACTTC
CASSTGTEETQYF
>15|TRBJ2-5|TRBV5-1|NA|NA
TGCGCCAGCAGCGCCCGGACGGGGTCTCTGGAGACCCAGTACTTC
CASSARTGSLETQYF
>15|TRBJ1-5|TRBV7-9|NA|NA
TGTGCCAGCAGCTTAGTAGGACGAGGCAATCAGCCCCAGCATTTT
CASSLVGRGNQPQHF
>13|TRBJ1-2|TRBV18|NA|few
TGTGCCAGCTCACCAACGTTCCGGGAAGGCTACACCTTC
CASSPTFREGYTF
>15|TRBJ2-5|TRBV27|NA|NA
TGTGCCAGCAGTCCCCGTTTCTGGTTTCAAGAGACCCAGTACTTC
CASSPRFWFQETQYF
>14|TRBJ2-5|TRBV5-4|NA|once
TGTGCCAGCAGCGCAATTGGAGGGAGTGAGACCCAGTACTTC
CASSAIGGSETQYF
>12|TRBJ1-6|TRBV30|NA|few
TGTGCCTGGAGTGACCAGCTTTCACCCCTCCACTTT
CAWSDQLSPLHF
>14|TRBJ2-5|TRBV2|NA|NA
TGTGCCAGCAGACATAGCGGAGGAGAAGAGACCCAGTACTTC
CASRHSGGEETQYF
>12|TRBJ1-1|TRBV29-1|TRBD1|NA
TGCAGGGGTGACAGGGGTGGGACTGAAGCTTTCTTT
CRGDRGGTEAFF
>13|TRBJ2-6|TRBV9|NA|NA
TGTGCCAGCAGCGTCGCTGGGGCCAACGTCCTGACTTTC
CASSVAGANVLTF
>14|TRBJ2-5|TRBV6-1|NA|NA
TGTGCCAGCAGTGAAGCTCCCCTAAGGGAGACCCAGTACTTC
CASSEAPLRETQYF
>14|TRBJ2-5|TRBV7-2|NA|NA
TGTGCCAGCAGCTTAGATATAGGGATGGAGACCCAGTACTTC
CASSLDIGMETQYF
>15|TRBJ2-2|TRBV19|TRBD2|NA
TGTGCCAGTAGACCTCGGGGGGAAGTTCCCGGGGAGCTGTTTTTT
CASRPRGEVPGELFF
>11|TRBJ2-7|TRBV7-9|NA|few
TGTGCCAGCAGCCCAGCCTACGAGCAGTACTTC
CASSPAYEQYF
>12|TRBJ2-1|TRBV29-1|NA|NA
TGCAGCGTCATGGGGGAGATGAATGAGCAGTTCTTC
CSVMGEMNEQFF
>13|TRBJ2-7|TRBV7-2|TRBD2|once
TGTGCCAGCAGCCACAGCGGGGACTACGAGCAGTACTTC
CASSHSGDYEQYF